This T cell receptor (beta chain) was retrieved from a study of cytomegalovirus exposure and HLA in healthy donors. Study in general: As released early, the data held around 80 million unique TCRs from HLA-typed donors.

PCR was performed using 60 Vbeta and 13 Jbeta primers. This table comes from immunoSEQ multiplex PCR, and its TCRdb copy is limited to in-frame clones, with some not included. The table includes about 120,000 clones, over 65% detected once. To note about this clone: Antigen unknown.

Study observations and caveats: Most CMV-associated TCR beta chains were later found to appear HLA-restricted. A later analysis linked some 17,000 TCR beta sequences to HLA alleles at 0.05 false discovery rate.

CDR3 length equals 12 residues. Germline V gene lookup returns CDR1 LGHNA and CDR2 YNFKEQ. Trimming stripped 4 bases from V and 6 bases from J, with 10 bases between. Donors showed nominal health when sampled, although they likely had unrecorded immune exposures. The sequence derives from a woman in her twenties or thirties in good health and CMV-seropositive. This chain links TRBV4-2 with TRBJ2-7, with a weak D call TRBD2 (5 bases). Material for sequencing was PBMCs. As DNA, the CDR3 is TGTGCCAGCAGCCCTCGGGGTATCGAGCAGTACTTC. Amino acids: CASSPRGIEQYF.